Sequencing of this T cell receptor (beta chain) was carried out in a study of blood T cell repertoires in COVID-19. Overall study context: T cells, B-cell-depleted T cells, or PBMCs provided the cDNA or gDNA that served as material.

Participant ages covered about 18 to 95 years across about two dozen US areas. Assignments of participants to cohorts depended upon their own reported clinical history. Recovered participants had two consecutive negative NP/OP PCR tests, healthcare professional clearance, or symptom resolution. The CDR3 covers 15 residues. Trimming left V 0 bases short and J 8 bases short, with 16 bases between. The germline gives CDR1 LGHDT, CDR2 YNNKEL (reference sequence). Generated by immunoSEQ multiplex PCR, the TCRdb table keeps only in-frame clones and is missing some. The sample shows about 190,000 clones, around 86% of them seen only once.

Sequencing was carried out using PBMCs or T cells enriched from blood (not recorded which). The receptor's source is a woman younger than 45 who had recovered from COVID-19. The chain links TRBV3-1 (or the pseudogene TRBV3-2) to TRBJ1-2, with D possibly being TRBD1 (5 bases). The CDR3 nucleotides are TGTGCCAGCAGCCAAGATTCCCCGGCCGGGGGGGGCTACACCTTC. This gives the protein CASSQDSPAGGGYTF.